One sample yielded the 6 T cell receptor beta chains listed below, sequenced in a study of shared clonotypes between healthy human individuals. The protocol was immunoSEQ multiplex PCR, while the TCRdb copy is restricted to in-frame clones and leaves out a portion. The sample lists 2 million to 2.5 million clones; about nine tenths were seen once. What was sequenced was naive CD4+ T cells from PBMCs. Regarding subset: CD45RA+ positively selected. These receptors came from a man between 18 and 35 years old in good health. Some clones in this sample may be carry-over from other donors' samples.

The chain employs TRBV5-1 and TRBJ1-1; tentative D call: TRBD1 (5 bases). Germline CDR1 SGHRS, CDR2 YFSETQ. With 2 bases removed from V and 0 bases from J, the gap between germline ends came to 11 bases. The CDR3 covers 15 residues. CDR3: CASSFSRGLNTEAFF. The DNA of the CDR3 is TGCGCCAGCAGCTTCAGTAGGGGCCTGAACACTGAAGCTTTCTTT.

The rearrangement uses TRBV19 and TRBJ2-2, with a weak D call TRBD2 (5 bases). Germline-derived CDR1 and CDR2 are LNHDA and SQIVND (reference sequence). The CDR3 sequence is 14 residues long. V gave up 9 bases and J gave up 5 bases, with 16 bases separating them. The chain's CDR3 is CASRKRVETGELFF. The DNA for the CDR3 is TGTGCCAGCCGCAAGAGGGTGGAAACCGGGGAGCTGTTTTTT. Combining the CDR3 with reference TRBV19 and TRBJ2-2 gives the whole variable domain DGGITQSPKYLFRKEGQNVTLSCEQNLNHDAMYWYRQDPGQGLRLIYYSQIVNDFQKGDIAEGYSVSREKKESFPLTVTSAQKNPTAFYLCASRKRVETGELFFGEGSRLTVL.

The count of this clone is one. The chain joins TRBV5-4 to TRBJ1-3; unclear D gene. There are 16 residues in the CDR3. From germline, CDR1 is SGHNT and CDR2 YYREEE (reference sequence). V lost 0 bases and J lost 0, with 10 bases in between. The CDR3 DNA sequence: TGTGCCAGCAGCTTGGGACACCCCCTCTCTGGAAACACCATATATTTT. Translation gives CASSLGHPLSGNTIYF.

CDR3 coding DNA: TGTGCCAGCCGAGACCACAGGGAAAAACTGTTTTTT. It encodes CASRDHREKLFF. The rearrangement links TRBV2 to TRBJ1-4, with D possibly being TRBD1 (5 bases). Germline loops: CDR1 SNHLY, CDR2 FYNNEI. The CDR3 extends over 12 amino acids. V was clipped by 8 bases and J by 8 bases, with 12 bases between them.

V usage is TRBV7-2 and J usage is TRBJ1-5; D is unclear. The V end was cut by 1 base, the J end by 4 bases, with 11 bases between. Germline CDR1 SGHTA, CDR2 FQGNSA. The CDR3 has 15 residues. CDR3 sequence: CASSLVSIGNQPQHF. The CDR3 DNA follows: TGTGCCAGCAGCTTAGTCTCAATTGGGAATCAGCCCCAGCATTTT. Full variable domain (rest looked up from reference TRBV7-2 and TRBJ1-5): GAGVSQSPSNKVTEKGKDVELRCDPISGHTALYWYRQSLGQGLEFLIYFQGNSAPDKSGLPSDRFSAERTGGSVSTLTIQRTQQEDSAVYLCASSLVSIGNQPQHFGDGTRLSIL.

The chain employs TRBV5-1 and TRBJ2-7, with TRBD2 as a possible D gene (6 bases). The V gene's germline CDR1 is SGHRS and CDR2 YFSETQ. V lost 1 base and J 4 bases, leaving 15 bases between the germline ends. The CDR3 covers 15 residues. The CDR3 DNA reads TGCGCCAGCAGCTTGTCCGGGAGCAATTGGTACGAGCAGTACTTC. Residues: CASSLSGSNWYEQYF. The full variable domain, its missing parts supplied by reference TRBV5-1 and TRBJ2-7, is KAGVTQTPRYLIKTRGQQVTLSCSPISGHRSVSWYQQTPGQGLQFLFEYFSETQRNKGNFPGRFSGRQFSNSRSEMNVSTLELGDSALYLCASSLSGSNWYEQYFGPGTRLTVT.